Each of the 8 T cell receptor beta chains below was sequenced from the same sample in a study of cytomegalovirus exposure and HLA in healthy donors. Primers for the PCR totalled 60 Vbeta and 13 Jbeta. Repertoires were generated with immunoSEQ multiplex PCR, while TCRdb's copy carries only in-frame clones and drops some. The sample records 150,000 to 200,000 clones, roughly four fifths being singletons. Sequencing input: PBMCs. Source of these receptors: a woman aged 25 to 45 in good health and CMV-seropositive.

The chain has TRBV9 and TRBJ2-1; TRBD1 agrees at 7 bases. The trim removed 0 bases at V and 4 bases at J, leaving 7 bases unmatched. The CDR3 length is 16 residues. The germline V gene encodes CDR1 SGDLS and CDR2 YYNGEE. The DNA of the CDR3 is TGTGCCAGCAGCGTAGGGCCTCGACAGGGTTACAATGAGCAGTTCTTC. This codes for CASSVGPRQGYNEQFF.

The chain's CDR3 is CASSQPGLAGFTGELFF. CDR3 sequence (DNA): TGTGCCAGCAGCCAACCCGGACTAGCGGGTTTCACCGGGGAGCTGTTTTTT. The genes are TRBV14 and TRBJ2-2; 11 bases match TRBD2. V was pared by 2 bases and J by 4 bases, with 6 bases of the junction left unmatched. This CDR3 contains 17 residues. Germline V gives CDR1 SGHDN, CDR2 FVKESK.

The chain has TRBV6-4 and TRBJ1-1, with D perhaps matching TRBD1 (5 bases). The CDR3 runs 14 residues. Trimming pared 9 bases from V and 4 bases from J, leaving 18 bases between. CDR1 is MRHNA, CDR2 SNTAGT, per germline. CDR3 sequence reads: CASGGEASGTEAFF. CDR3 in DNA: TGTGCCAGTGGGGGGGAGGCTAGTGGCACTGAAGCTTTCTTT.

V and J are TRBV18 and TRBJ2-1; possibly TRBD2 for D (5 bases). The V end lost 3 bases, the J end lost 7 bases, and 16 bases lay between the germline ends. CDR1 and CDR2 (germline): KGHSH, LQKENI. This CDR3 is 15 amino acids long. In DNA, the CDR3 is TGTGCCAGCTCACCCACGTGGGGTTCGGGGAATGAGCAGTTCTTC. It is translated as CASSPTWGSGNEQFF.

The chain links TRBV9 to TRBJ1-6; D is ambiguous. Trimming took 0 bases from V and 8 from J, leaving 15 bases between them. The CDR3 runs to 16 residues. CDR1 is SGDLS, CDR2 YYNGEE, per germline. The CDR3 nucleotides are TGTGCCAGCAGCGTAGATCCGGAGACGCAAGATTCACCCCTCCACTTT. Its translation is CASSVDPETQDSPLHF.

V is TRBV6-1 and J is TRBJ1-5; D remains unclear. Trimming removed 3 bases at V and 0 bases at J, with 15 bases between. The V gene's germline CDR1 is MNHNS and CDR2 SASEGT. The CDR3 is 17 residues long. In nucleotides, the CDR3 is TGTGCCAGCAGTGACCCGAGTCCAACGTATAGCAATCAGCCCCAGCATTTT. It is translated as CASSDPSPTYSNQPQHF.

This clone has only a few counts. The V and J genes are TRBV5-4 and TRBJ1-1; tentatively, D is TRBD1 (5 bases). CDR3 length: 13 residues. The V gene's germline CDR1 is SGHNT and CDR2 YYREEE (reference sequence). V was trimmed by 0 bases and J by 6 bases, leaving 9 bases between them. The CDR3 region has the DNA TGTGCCAGCAGCTTGGCCCAAGGGGCTGAAGCTTTCTTT. This sequence encodes CASSLAQGAEAFF. The whole variable domain, filled in from reference TRBV5-4 and TRBJ1-1, reads ETGVTQSPTHLIKTRGQQVTLRCSSQSGHNTVSWYQQALGQGPQFIFQYYREEENGRGNFPPRFSGLQFPNYSSELNVNALELDDSALYLCASSLAQGAEAFFGQGTRLTVV.

The chain recombines TRBV29-1 with TRBJ1-1; a possible D gene is TRBD1 (6 bases). The CDR3 has 14 residues. Trimming pared 3 bases from V and 10 bases from J, leaving 21 bases between. Per germline, CDR1 SQVTM and CDR2 ANQGSEA. DNA for the CDR3: TGCAGCGTTGATTCAACTCTCATGACAGGTGTAGCTTTCTTT. Translation gives CSVDSTLMTGVAFF.